This T cell receptor (beta chain) was identified in a study of blood T cell repertoires in COVID-19. The wider study: Whether acute or convalescent, the COVID-19 samples came from the United States, Italy and Spain. Sources were T cells, B-cell-depleted T cells, or PBMCs; the material itself was cDNA or gDNA.

Per the original methods: Researchers report that nucleated cell counts were estimated from reference gene primer amplification. The data were produced by immunoSEQ multiplex PCR, yet TCRdb's version contains in-frame clones alone and is incomplete. V, J and clone size were drawn from that table, and D and trimming were deduced from the DNA. The table lists about 220,000 clones, less than 90% of them singletons. Germline V gives CDR1 SGHNT, CDR2 YYREEE (reference sequence). This CDR3 has 14 amino acids. The V end was cut by 7 bases, the J end by 3 bases, with 16 bases between. This clone was observed a single time.

The rearrangement uses TRBV5-4 and TRBJ1-2, with a possible D match to TRBD1 (5 bases). The sequenced material came from peripheral blood. The origin of this receptor is a woman aged 55-69 years who had recovered from COVID-19. CDR3 region: CASRAPGRHYGYTF. DNA of the CDR3: TGTGCCAGCCGGGCGCCAGGGCGCCACTATGGCTACACCTTC.